This TCR beta chain was obtained from a study of cytomegalovirus exposure and HLA in healthy donors. The repertoire was sequenced with immunoSEQ multiplex PCR; TCRdb's copy has only in-frame clones and lacks some. The table has about 56,000 clones, roughly 87% seen once. Trimming removed 4 bases from V and 5 bases from J; junction bases left unmatched: 10. The CDR3 covers 15 residues. Germline V gene lookup returns CDR1 SGHRS and CDR2 YFSETQ. The sample consisted of PBMCs. The V and J genes are TRBV5-1 and TRBJ2-5, with 8 bases matching TRBD1. The TCR comes from a woman aged 18-30 years in good health and CMV-seronegative. CDR3 nucleotides: TGCGCCAGCAGCATTGGACAGGGTGGGGGGGAGACCCAGTACTTC. Its translation: CASSIGQGGGETQYF. Combining the CDR3 with reference TRBV5-1 and TRBJ2-5 gives the whole variable domain KAGVTQTPRYLIKTRGQQVTLSCSPISGHRSVSWYQQTPGQGLQFLFEYFSETQRNKGNFPGRFSGRQFSNSRSEMNVSTLELGDSALYLCASSIGQGGGETQYFGPGTRLLVL.